The rows below give T cell receptor beta chains drawn from one sample of a study of shared clonotypes between healthy human individuals. Sequenced by immunoSEQ multiplex PCR; TCRdb stores in-frame clones only, minus some. This sample yields hundreds of thousands of clones, of which 90% to 97% are seen a single time; less than 0.12% belongs to the top ten. Sequencing was done on a sample of naive CD8+ T cells sorted from blood. The source of these receptors is a woman in her twenties or thirties in good health. Each CDR3 is given with its conserved first and last residue. The order of the fields is J gene, V gene, clone size, CDR3 protein. A row's size may be missing; if present it is once, few, many or a size class.

j_call: TRBJ2-7
v_call: TRBV5-4
clone_size: -
cdr3_aa: CASSPGPLEQYF

j_call: TRBJ2-7
v_call: TRBV27
clone_size: once
cdr3_aa: CASSTPAAGSYEQYF

j_call: TRBJ2-1
v_call: TRBV19
clone_size: -
cdr3_aa: CASSIQGSYNEQFF

j_call: TRBJ2-2
v_call: TRBV19
clone_size: once
cdr3_aa: CASSSRRNTGELFF

j_call: TRBJ2-7
v_call: TRBV4-2
clone_size: -
cdr3_aa: CASSQVEAVYYEQYF

j_call: TRBJ2-2
v_call: TRBV6-1
clone_size: -
cdr3_aa: CASSIRGINTGELFF

j_call: TRBJ2-1
v_call: TRBV7-8
clone_size: -
cdr3_aa: CASSLEASGRRRDEQFF

j_call: -
v_call: TRBV4-1
clone_size: -
cdr3_aa: CASSPSSGTSGSTGYEQYF

j_call: TRBJ2-7
v_call: TRBV7-9
clone_size: -
cdr3_aa: CASSSMTSSYEQYF

j_call: TRBJ2-7
v_call: TRBV11-2
clone_size: -
cdr3_aa: CASSLDHGGAYEQYF